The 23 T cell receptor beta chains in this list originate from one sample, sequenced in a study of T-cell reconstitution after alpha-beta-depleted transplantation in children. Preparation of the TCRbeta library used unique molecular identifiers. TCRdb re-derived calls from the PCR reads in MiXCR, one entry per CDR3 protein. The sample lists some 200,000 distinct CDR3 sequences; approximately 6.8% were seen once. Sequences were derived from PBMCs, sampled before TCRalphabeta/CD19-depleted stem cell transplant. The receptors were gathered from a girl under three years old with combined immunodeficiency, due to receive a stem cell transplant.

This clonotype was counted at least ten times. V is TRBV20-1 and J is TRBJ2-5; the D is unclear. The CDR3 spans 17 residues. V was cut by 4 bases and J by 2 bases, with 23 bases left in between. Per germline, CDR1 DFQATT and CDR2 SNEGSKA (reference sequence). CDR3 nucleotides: TGCAGTGCTATTCCTTTTACATCGCAAGAGATTCAAGAGACCCAGTACTTC. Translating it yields CSAIPFTSQEIQETQYF.

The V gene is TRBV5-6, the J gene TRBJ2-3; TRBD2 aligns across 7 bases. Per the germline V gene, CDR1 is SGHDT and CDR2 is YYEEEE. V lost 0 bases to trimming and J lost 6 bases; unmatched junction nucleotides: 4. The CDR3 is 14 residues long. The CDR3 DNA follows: TGTGCCAGCAGCTTGGTGCGGGAGAGTGATACGCAGTATTTT. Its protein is CASSLVRESDTQYF.

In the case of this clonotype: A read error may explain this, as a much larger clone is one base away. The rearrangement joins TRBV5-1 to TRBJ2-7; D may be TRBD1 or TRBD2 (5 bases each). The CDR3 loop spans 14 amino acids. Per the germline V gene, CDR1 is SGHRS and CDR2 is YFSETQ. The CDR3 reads CASSIGTPTYEQCF. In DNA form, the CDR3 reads TGCGCCAGCAGCATAGGGACGCCAACCTACGAGCAGTGCTTC.

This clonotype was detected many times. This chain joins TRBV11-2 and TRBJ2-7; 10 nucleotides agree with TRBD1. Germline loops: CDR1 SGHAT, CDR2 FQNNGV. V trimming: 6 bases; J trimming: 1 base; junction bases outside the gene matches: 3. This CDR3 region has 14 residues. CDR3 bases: TGTGCCAGCAGTCGGGACAGGGGATCCTACGAGCAGTACTTC. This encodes CASSRDRGSYEQYF.

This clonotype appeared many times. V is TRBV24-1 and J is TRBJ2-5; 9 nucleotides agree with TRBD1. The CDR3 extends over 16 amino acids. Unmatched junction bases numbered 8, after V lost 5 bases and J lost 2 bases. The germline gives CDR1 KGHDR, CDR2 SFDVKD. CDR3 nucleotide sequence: TGTGCCACCAGTGCATTGAGGACAGGGGAACAAGAGACCCAGTACTTC. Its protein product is CATSALRTGEQETQYF.

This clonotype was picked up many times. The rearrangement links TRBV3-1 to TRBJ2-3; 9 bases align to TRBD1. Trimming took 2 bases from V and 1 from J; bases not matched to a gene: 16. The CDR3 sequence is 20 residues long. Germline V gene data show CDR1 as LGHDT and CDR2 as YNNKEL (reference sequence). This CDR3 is CASSQFLGQGIVGGTDTQYF. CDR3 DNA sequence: TGTGCCAGCAGCCAATTTTTGGGACAGGGAATTGTTGGAGGCACAGATACGCAGTATTTT.

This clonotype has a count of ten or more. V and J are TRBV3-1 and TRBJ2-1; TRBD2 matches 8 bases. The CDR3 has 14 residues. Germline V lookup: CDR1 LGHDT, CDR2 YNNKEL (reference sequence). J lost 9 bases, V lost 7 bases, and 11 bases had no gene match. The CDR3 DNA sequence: TGTGCCAGCAAGGGTAGCGGGGATCTTATTGAGCAGTTCTTC. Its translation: CASKGSGDLIEQFF.

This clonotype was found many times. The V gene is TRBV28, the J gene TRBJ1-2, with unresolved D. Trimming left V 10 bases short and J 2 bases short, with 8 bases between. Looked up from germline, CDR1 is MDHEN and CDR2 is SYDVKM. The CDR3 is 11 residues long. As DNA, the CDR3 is TGTGCCACCAATTCAAACTATGGCTACACCTTC. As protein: CATNSNYGYTF.

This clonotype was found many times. The CDR3 spells CSGVADTYEQYF. Here the CDR3 DNA reads TGCAGCGGAGTAGCGGATACCTACGAGCAGTACTTC. The chain recombines TRBV29-1 with TRBJ2-7, with D possibly being TRBD2 (6 bases). V gave up 7 bases and J gave up 2 bases, with 12 bases separating them. The CDR3 runs 12 residues. The V gene's germline CDR1 is SQVTM and CDR2 ANQGSEA.

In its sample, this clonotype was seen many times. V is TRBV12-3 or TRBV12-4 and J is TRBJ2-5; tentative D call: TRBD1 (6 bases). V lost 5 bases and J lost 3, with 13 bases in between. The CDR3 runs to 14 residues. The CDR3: CASSPQGVEETQYF. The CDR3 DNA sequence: TGTGCCAGCAGTCCACAGGGTGTTGAAGAGACCCAGTACTTC.

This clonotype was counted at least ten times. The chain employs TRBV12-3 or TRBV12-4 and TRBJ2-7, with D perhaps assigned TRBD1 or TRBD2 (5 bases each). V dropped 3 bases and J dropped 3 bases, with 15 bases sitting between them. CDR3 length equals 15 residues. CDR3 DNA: TGTGCCAGCAGTTTCGGGGCAGGGTACATCTACGAGCAGTACTTC. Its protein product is CASSFGAGYIYEQYF.

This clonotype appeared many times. For the CDR3, the DNA is TGCGCCAGCAGCCAAGATCGACTAGCGGCATTCACAGATACGCAGTATTTT. It translates to CASSQDRLAAFTDTQYF. J is TRBJ2-3 and V is TRBV4-1; TRBD2 aligns across 9 bases. CDR3 size: 17 residues. Germline V gives CDR1 MGHRA, CDR2 YSYEKL. Germline trimming cut 0 bases from V and 2 bases from J; bases unmatched to any gene: 6.

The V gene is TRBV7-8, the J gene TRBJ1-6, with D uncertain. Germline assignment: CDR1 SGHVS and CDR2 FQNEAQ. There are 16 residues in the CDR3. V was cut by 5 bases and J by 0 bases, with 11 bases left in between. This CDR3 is CASSPQLSSYNSPLHF. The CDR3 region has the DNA TGTGCCAGCAGCCCCCAACTGAGCTCCTATAATTCACCCCTCCACTTT.

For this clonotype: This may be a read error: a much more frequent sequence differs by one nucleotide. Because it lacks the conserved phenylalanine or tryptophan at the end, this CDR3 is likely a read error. The CDR3 spells CSARERGNTEAFC. DNA of the CDR3: TGCAGTGCTAGAGAACGGGGGAACACTGAAGCTTTCTGT. The chain recombines TRBV20-1 with TRBJ1-1; D gene ambiguous. CDR1 is DFQATT and CDR2 is SNEGSKA in the germline V gene (reference sequence). V was shortened by 0 bases and J by 1 base, with 6 bases between the two germline ends. This CDR3 comprises 13 residues.

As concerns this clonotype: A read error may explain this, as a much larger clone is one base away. This CDR3 reads CASSPGQSFYEEYF. The CDR3 DNA reads TGCGCCAGCAGCCCCGGACAGTCTTTCTACGAGGAGTACTTC. This chain connects TRBV4-1 to TRBJ2-7; D might be TRBD1 (6 bases). This CDR3 is built from 14 residues. Germline V gives CDR1 MGHRA, CDR2 YSYEKL.

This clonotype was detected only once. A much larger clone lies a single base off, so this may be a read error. Here the CDR3 reads CASSFRQGAFEQYF. Written as DNA, the CDR3 is TGTGCCAGCAGCTTCCGACAGGGTGCCTTCGAGCAGTACTTC. The gene calls are TRBV13 and TRBJ2-7; 7 bases are a match to TRBD1. The V segment lost 3 bases and the J segment 6 bases; nucleotides outside the gene matches: 8. The CDR3 spans 14 residues. Germline V lookup: CDR1 PRHDT, CDR2 FYEKMQ (reference sequence).

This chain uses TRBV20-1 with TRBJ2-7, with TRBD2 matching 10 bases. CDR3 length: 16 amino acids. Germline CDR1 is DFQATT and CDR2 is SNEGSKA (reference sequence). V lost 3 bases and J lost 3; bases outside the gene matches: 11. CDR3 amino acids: CSARGNSGGLFYEQYF. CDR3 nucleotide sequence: TGCAGTGCTAGGGGGAATAGCGGGGGGCTCTTCTACGAGCAGTACTTC.

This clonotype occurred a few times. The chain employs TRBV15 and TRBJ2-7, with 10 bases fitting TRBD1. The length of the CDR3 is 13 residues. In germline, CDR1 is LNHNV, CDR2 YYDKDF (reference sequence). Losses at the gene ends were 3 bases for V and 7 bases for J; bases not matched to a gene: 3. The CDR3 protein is CATSSGQGGEQYF. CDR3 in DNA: TGTGCCACCAGCAGCGGACAGGGGGGAGAGCAGTACTTC.

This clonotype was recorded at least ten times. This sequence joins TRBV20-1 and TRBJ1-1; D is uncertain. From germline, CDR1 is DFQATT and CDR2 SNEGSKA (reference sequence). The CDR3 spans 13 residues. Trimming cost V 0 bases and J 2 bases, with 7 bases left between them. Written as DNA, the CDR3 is TGCAGTGCTAGAGATCGGTCAAACACTGAAGCTTTCTTT. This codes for CSARDRSNTEAFF.

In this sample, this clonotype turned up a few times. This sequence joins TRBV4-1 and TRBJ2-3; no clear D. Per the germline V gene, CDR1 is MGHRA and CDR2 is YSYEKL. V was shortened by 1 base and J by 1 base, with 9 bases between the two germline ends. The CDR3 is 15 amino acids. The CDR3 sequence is CASSQVGPGTDTQYF. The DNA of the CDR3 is TGCGCCAGCAGCCAAGTAGGGCCGGGCACAGATACGCAGTATTTT.

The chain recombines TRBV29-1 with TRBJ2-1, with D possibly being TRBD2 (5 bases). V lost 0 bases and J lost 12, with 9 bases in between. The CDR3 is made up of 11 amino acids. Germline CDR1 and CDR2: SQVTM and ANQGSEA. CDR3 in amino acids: CSVEELAGQFF. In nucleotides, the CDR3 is TGCAGCGTTGAAGAACTTGCGGGGCAGTTCTTC.

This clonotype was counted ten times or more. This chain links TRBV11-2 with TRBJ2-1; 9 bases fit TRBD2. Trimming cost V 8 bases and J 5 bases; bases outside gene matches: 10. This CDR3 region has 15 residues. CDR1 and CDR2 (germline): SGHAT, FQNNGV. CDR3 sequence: CASSGGGTSNNEQFF. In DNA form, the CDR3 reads TGTGCCAGCTCTGGGGGGGGGACTAGCAACAATGAGCAGTTCTTC.

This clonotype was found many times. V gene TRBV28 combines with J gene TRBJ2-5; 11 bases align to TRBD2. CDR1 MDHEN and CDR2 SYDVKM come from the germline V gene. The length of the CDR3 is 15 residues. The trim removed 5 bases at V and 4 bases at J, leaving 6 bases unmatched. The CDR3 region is CASSILTSGRETQYF. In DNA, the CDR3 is TGTGCCAGCAGTATTCTAACTAGCGGGAGAGAGACCCAGTACTTC.